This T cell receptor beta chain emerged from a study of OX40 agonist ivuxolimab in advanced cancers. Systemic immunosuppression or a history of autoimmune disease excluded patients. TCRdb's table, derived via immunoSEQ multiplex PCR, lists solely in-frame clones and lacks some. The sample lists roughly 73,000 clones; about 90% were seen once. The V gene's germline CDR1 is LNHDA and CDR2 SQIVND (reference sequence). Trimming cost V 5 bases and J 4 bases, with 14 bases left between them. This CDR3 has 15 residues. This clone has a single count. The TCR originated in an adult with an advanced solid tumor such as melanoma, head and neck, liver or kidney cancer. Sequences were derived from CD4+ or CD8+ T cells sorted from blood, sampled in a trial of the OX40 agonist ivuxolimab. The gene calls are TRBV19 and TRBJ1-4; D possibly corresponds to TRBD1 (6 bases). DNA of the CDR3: TGTGCCAGTAGTGAACAGGGTTCTAGTAATGAAAAACTGTTTTTT. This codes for CASSEQGSSNEKLFF.